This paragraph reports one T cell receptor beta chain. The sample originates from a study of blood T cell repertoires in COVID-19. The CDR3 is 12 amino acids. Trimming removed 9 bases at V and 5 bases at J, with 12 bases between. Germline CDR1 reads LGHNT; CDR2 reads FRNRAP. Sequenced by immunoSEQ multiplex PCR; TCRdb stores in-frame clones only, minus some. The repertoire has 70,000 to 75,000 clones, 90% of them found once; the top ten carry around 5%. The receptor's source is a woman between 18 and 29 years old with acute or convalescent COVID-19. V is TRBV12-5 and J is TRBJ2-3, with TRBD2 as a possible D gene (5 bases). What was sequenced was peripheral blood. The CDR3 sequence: CASGGAVDTQYF. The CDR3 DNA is TGTGCTAGCGGAGGCGCGGTAGATACGCAGTATTTT.